This TCR beta chain is drawn from a study of shared clonotypes between healthy human individuals. As to this clone: Within the sample, other DNA sequences also encode this same CDR3.

The V and J ends lost 0 bases and 1 base respectively, with 6 bases between them. The CDR3 length is 14 residues. Germline V CDR1 and CDR2: MNHEY, SVGAGI. Sequencing was performed with immunoSEQ multiplex PCR; in TCRdb, only in-frame clones are kept and a portion is missing. In the table there are approximately 2.4 million clones, approximately 95% of which are singletons. The receptor comes from a man younger than 30 in good health. V usage is TRBV6-5 and J usage is TRBJ2-5, with D tentatively TRBD2 (5 bases). The material sequenced was naive CD4+ T cells sorted from blood. Subset of the sample: CD45RA+ positively selected. The CDR3 region has the DNA TGTGCCAGCAGTTACTCTGCGGGCCAAGAGACCCAGTACTTC. Translation: CASSYSAGQETQYF.